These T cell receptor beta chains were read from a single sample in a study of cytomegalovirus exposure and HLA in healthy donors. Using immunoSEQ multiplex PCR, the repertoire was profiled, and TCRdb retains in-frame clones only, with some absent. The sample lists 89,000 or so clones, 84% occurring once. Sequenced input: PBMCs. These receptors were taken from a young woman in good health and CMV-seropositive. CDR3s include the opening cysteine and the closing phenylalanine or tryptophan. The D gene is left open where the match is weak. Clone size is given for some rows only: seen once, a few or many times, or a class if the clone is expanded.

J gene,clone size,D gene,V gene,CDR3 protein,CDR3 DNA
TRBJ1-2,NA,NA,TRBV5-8,CASSLGGGYTF,TGTGCCAGCAGCTTGGGAGGGGGCTACACCTTC
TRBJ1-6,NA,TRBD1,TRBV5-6,CASSPGTGGHSPLHF,TGTGCCAGCAGCCCCGGGACAGGGGGACATTCACCCCTCCACTTT
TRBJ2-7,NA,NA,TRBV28,CASRTTSASEQYF,TGTGCCAGCAGAACGACTAGTGCCTCCGAGCAGTACTTC
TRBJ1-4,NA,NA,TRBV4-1,CASSRGREGERKLFF,TGCGCCAGCAGCCGTGGTAGGGAGGGAGAGCGAAAACTGTTTTTT
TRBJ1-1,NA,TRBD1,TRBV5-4,CASREQGNENTEAFF,TGTGCCAGCAGGGAACAGGGGAATGAGAACACTGAAGCTTTCTTT
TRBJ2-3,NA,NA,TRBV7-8,CASSLGGEADTQYF,TGTGCCAGCAGCTTAGGAGGGGAGGCAGATACGCAGTATTTT
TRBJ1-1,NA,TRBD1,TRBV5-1,CASSPTGVNTEAFF,TGCGCCAGCAGCCCGACAGGGGTGAACACTGAAGCTTTCTTT
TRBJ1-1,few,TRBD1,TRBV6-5,CASQRIQGDTEAFF,TGTGCCAGCCAGAGGATCCAGGGGGACACTGAAGCTTTCTTT
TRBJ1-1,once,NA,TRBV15,CATSDRMNTEAFF,TGTGCCACCAGCGACAGGATGAACACTGAAGCTTTCTTT
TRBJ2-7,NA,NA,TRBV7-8,CASSSTPTGSLYEQYF,TGTGCCAGCAGCTCGACCCCGACAGGTTCCCTCTACGAGCAGTACTTC
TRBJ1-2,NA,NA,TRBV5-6,CASSLDQGWGYTF,TGTGCCAGCAGCCTTGACCAGGGCTGGGGCTACACCTTC